This T cell receptor (beta chain) was retrieved from a study of blood T cell repertoires in COVID-19. Turning to the study itself: T cells, B-cell-depleted T cells, or PBMCs supplied cDNA or gDNA.

Profiled with immunoSEQ multiplex PCR; TCRdb holds only in-frame clones, not every one. The profile shows 300,000 to 400,000 clones, about 82% of them singletons. This CDR3 contains 13 residues. Trimming cost V 6 bases and J 4 bases, with 13 bases left between them. Germline lookup yields CDR1 LNHDA and CDR2 SQIVND (reference sequence). This clone was observed a single time. The sequence derives from a human donor in a cohort sampled during active COVID-19. The chain is built from TRBV19 and TRBJ2-7, with D perhaps TRBD2 (5 bases). Sequencing was carried out using peripheral blood. CDR3 protein: CASSAGQKYEQYF. DNA of the CDR3: TGTGCCAGTAGCGCGGGTCAAAAATACGAGCAGTACTTC.